The entry below describes one TCR beta chain. Original data processing: Counts of nucleated cells, estimated from reference gene primer amplification, were obtained. Sequencing used immunoSEQ multiplex PCR; TCRdb keeps in-frame clones, though not all of them. That table furnishes V, J and clone size, whereas the DNA furnished D and trimming. The sample includes around 180,000 clones, about 85% seen only once; the top ten take 6.5% to 7.5%. It was during active infection that Seattle patients were enrolled and then longitudinally followed. This sample stems from a study of blood T cell repertoires in COVID-19. Study-level background: The United States, Italy and Spain provided the acute and convalescent COVID-19 samples. The analysed material was cDNA or gDNA that came from T cells, B-cell-depleted T cells, or PBMCs.

Germline V gene data show CDR1 as LGHDT and CDR2 as YNNKEL (reference sequence). The CDR3 sequence is 13 residues long. Between the trimmed V and J ends, which lost 4 bases and 16 bases, there was a span of 17 bases. This receptor was taken from a man at least 80 years old with COVID-19, enrolled during active disease. This chain joins TRBV3-1 (or the pseudogene TRBV3-2) and TRBJ1-6, with a weak D call TRBD1 (6 bases). What was sequenced was peripheral blood. The CDR3 sequence: CASSPRGTIGLHF. DNA of the CDR3: TGTGCCAGCAGCCCGAGAGGGACAATTGGGCTCCACTTT.